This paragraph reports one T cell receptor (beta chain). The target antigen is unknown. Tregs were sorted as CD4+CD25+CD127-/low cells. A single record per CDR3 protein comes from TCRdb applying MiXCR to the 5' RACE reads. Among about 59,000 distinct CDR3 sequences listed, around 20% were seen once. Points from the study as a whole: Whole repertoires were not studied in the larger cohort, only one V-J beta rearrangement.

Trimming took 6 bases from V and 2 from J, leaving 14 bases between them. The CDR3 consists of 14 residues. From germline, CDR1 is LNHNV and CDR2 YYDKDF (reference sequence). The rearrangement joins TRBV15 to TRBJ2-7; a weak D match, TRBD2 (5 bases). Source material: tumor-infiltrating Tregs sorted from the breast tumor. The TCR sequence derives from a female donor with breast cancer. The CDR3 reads CATRKAGGPYEQYF. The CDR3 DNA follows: TGTGCCACCAGAAAGGCGGGTGGGCCCTACGAGCAGTACTTC.